The 26 T cell receptor beta chains listed next were all sequenced from one sample in a study of T cell responses to AZD1222 COVID-19 vaccine. TCRdb keeps only in-frame clones here, not all; method: immunoSEQ multiplex PCR. The table includes 140,000 or so clones, around 90% detected once. The sample consisted of peripheral blood, taken on day 0 of AZD1222 vaccination. Every receptor here comes from an adult in good health.

J is TRBJ2-3 and V is TRBV6-5; D perhaps matches TRBD1 (5 bases). The CDR3 length is 13 residues. In germline, CDR1 is MNHEY, CDR2 SVGAGI. Trimming shortened V by 2 bases and J by 8 bases, and 11 bases separated the two germline ends. CDR3 nucleotides: TGTGCCAGCAGTTACCAGGGAAGGGCTACGCAGTATTTT. Amino acid sequence: CASSYQGRATQYF.

V is TRBV27 and J is TRBJ2-7; a weak D match, TRBD2 (5 bases). In germline, CDR1 is MNHEY, CDR2 SMNVEV (reference sequence). The CDR3 sequence is 14 residues long. Trimming cost V 4 bases and J 2 bases, with 12 bases left between them. The CDR3 coding sequence is TGTGCCAGCAGTTGGACTGACGCTACCTACGAGCAGTACTTC. Protein sequence: CASSWTDATYEQYF.

The chain carries TRBV30 and TRBJ1-2; 9 bases fit TRBD1. There are 12 residues in the CDR3. V gave up 6 bases and J gave up 6 bases; unmatched junction bases: 5. Germline V CDR1 and CDR2: GTSNPN, SVGIG (reference sequence). In DNA form, the CDR3 reads TGTGCCTGTGGACAGGGGATAGATGGCTACACCTTC. It codes for CACGQGIDGYTF. Full variable domain (rest looked up from reference TRBV30 and TRBJ1-2): SQTIHQWPATLVQPVGSPLSLECTVEGTSNPNLYWYRQAAGRGLQLLFYSVGIGQISSEVPQNLSASRPQDRQFILSSKKLLLSDSGFYLCACGQGIDGYTFGSGTRLTVV.

V and J are TRBV6-5 and TRBJ2-1; TRBD2 aligns across 7 bases. Germline V gene sequence: CDR1 MNHEY, CDR2 SVGAGI. V lost 7 bases to trimming and J lost 2 bases; unmatched junction nucleotides: 5. The CDR3 runs 14 residues. CDR3 sequence reads: CASTRGVAYNEQFF. In DNA form, the CDR3 reads TGTGCCAGCACCCGGGGGGTAGCCTACAATGAGCAGTTCTTC.

This chain uses TRBV5-1 with TRBJ2-2; 9 nucleotides align to TRBD1. The J segment lost 1 base and the V segment lost 0 bases, leaving 1 base of the junction unmatched. CDR1 is SGHRS and CDR2 is YFSETQ in the germline V gene. The CDR3 consists of 16 residues. CDR3 amino acids: CASSLDRGRNTGELFF. Written as DNA, the CDR3 is TGCGCCAGCAGCTTGGACAGGGGGCGGAACACCGGGGAGCTGTTTTTT.

V is TRBV10-3 and J is TRBJ2-3; 9 bases are shared with TRBD2. The CDR3 covers 15 residues. V lost 6 bases and J lost 1; bases outside the gene matches: 5. Per germline, CDR1 ENHRY and CDR2 SYGVKD. In nucleotides, the CDR3 is TGTGCCATCAGAACGCGACTAGCGGGCACAGATACGCAGTATTTT. It is translated as CAIRTRLAGTDTQYF.

The V call is TRBV18, the J call TRBJ1-5, with 10 bases matching TRBD1. CDR1 and CDR2 (germline): KGHSH, LQKENI. V shed 4 bases and J 8 bases; nucleotides not matched to a gene: 8. The CDR3 is 15 amino acids. Here the CDR3 reads CASSRSTGGLEPQHF. CDR3 coding DNA: TGTGCCAGCTCACGATCGACAGGGGGCTTGGAGCCCCAGCATTTT.

The chain has TRBV11-2 and TRBJ2-2; 10 bases are a match to TRBD2. Trimming took 7 bases from V and 7 from J; bases not matched to a gene: 6. The CDR3 sequence is 14 residues long. The germline V gene encodes CDR1 SGHAT and CDR2 FQNNGV. Here the CDR3 DNA reads TGTGCCAGCAAAATGAGCGGGAGGGGCGGGGAGCTGTTTTTT. This codes for CASKMSGRGGELFF.

The V gene is TRBV27, the J gene TRBJ2-7, with unresolved D. The CDR3 runs to 13 residues. Deletions cut 5 bases from V and 2 bases from J, with 10 bases between. Germline V gene lookup returns CDR1 MNHEY and CDR2 SMNVEV (reference sequence). The CDR3 DNA is TGTGCCAGCAGTCAGCGACAAACCTACGAGCAGTACTTC. It is translated as CASSQRQTYEQYF.

This rearrangement joins TRBV9 to TRBJ1-4; a weak D match, TRBD1 (6 bases). This CDR3 region has 15 residues. Germline assignment: CDR1 SGDLS and CDR2 YYNGEE. V was shortened by 1 base and J by 3 bases, with 10 bases between the two germline ends. The CDR3: CASSVSHRANEKLFF. CDR3 DNA: TGTGCCAGCAGCGTATCCCACAGGGCTAATGAAAAACTGTTTTTT.

The chain's CDR3 is CASSEIRDRAGTEAFF. The CDR3 region has the DNA TGTGCCAGCAGTGAGATTCGGGACAGGGCCGGCACTGAAGCTTTCTTT. This chain joins TRBV6-1 and TRBJ1-1; 9 nucleotides match TRBD1. With 3 bases clipped from V and 4 bases from J, the junction kept 9 bases outside the gene matches. The CDR3 loop spans 16 amino acids. Per the germline V gene, CDR1 is MNHNS and CDR2 is SASEGT.

The chain joins TRBV30 to TRBJ2-7; 9 nucleotides line up with TRBD1. CDR1 GTSNPN and CDR2 SVGIG come from the germline V gene (reference sequence). The length of the CDR3 is 13 residues. Trimming took 0 bases from V and 4 from J; bases not matched to a gene: 1. CDR3 protein: CAWSVGTGYEQYF. DNA of the CDR3: TGTGCCTGGAGTGTAGGGACAGGGTACGAGCAGTACTTC.

This chain joins TRBV3-1 (or the pseudogene TRBV3-2) and TRBJ2-6; possibly TRBD1 or TRBD2 for D (6 bases each). Per the germline V gene, CDR1 is LGHDT and CDR2 is YNNKEL (reference sequence). CDR3 length: 20 residues. Trimming took 7 bases from V and 4 from J, leaving 29 bases between them. In DNA form, the CDR3 reads TGTGCCAGCATTTACGCAAGGGGGGTAAACCCTCTACCCGGGGCCAACGTCCTGACTTTC. Translating gives CASIYARGVNPLPGANVLTF.

The J gene is TRBJ2-3, the V gene TRBV9, with TRBD2 matching 7 bases. The CDR3 extends over 16 amino acids. Trimming took 0 bases from V and 6 from J; bases not matched to a gene: 10. The germline CDR1 and CDR2 sequences are SGDLS and YYNGEE. The CDR3 sequence: CASSVGSGDLLDTQYF. DNA of the CDR3: TGTGCCAGCAGCGTAGGGAGCGGGGACCTGCTGGATACGCAGTATTTT.

The CDR3 region is CASSLIRAGNQPQHF. The CDR3 nucleotides are TGTGCCAGCAGTTTAATCAGGGCAGGGAATCAGCCCCAGCATTTT. The chain couples TRBV27 to TRBJ1-5; D possibly corresponds to TRBD1 (5 bases). This CDR3 has 15 amino acids. The germline CDR1 and CDR2 sequences are MNHEY and SMNVEV (reference sequence). V lost 2 bases and J 4 bases, leaving 12 bases between the germline ends.

The chain recombines TRBV3-1 (or the pseudogene TRBV3-2) with TRBJ1-2; no definite D call. The germline V and J ends were trimmed by 2 bases and 4 bases, with 14 bases remaining between them. Germline V CDR1 and CDR2: LGHDT, YNNKEL (reference sequence). The CDR3 covers 15 residues. CDR3 in DNA: TGTGCCAGCAGCCAAAGCCATATGGGGAGCTATGGCTACACCTTC. Encoded protein: CASSQSHMGSYGYTF.

The chain combines TRBV9 with TRBJ1-1; 7 nucleotides align to TRBD1. This CDR3 contains 15 residues. V lost 5 bases, J lost 1 base, and 8 bases stayed unmatched. The germline gives CDR1 SGDLS, CDR2 YYNGEE. The CDR3 spells CASSKWDRENTEAFF. In DNA form, the CDR3 reads TGTGCCAGCAGTAAGTGGGACAGAGAGAACACTGAAGCTTTCTTT.

This sequence joins TRBV2 and TRBJ1-2, with 9 bases identical to TRBD1. J gave up 6 bases and V 2 bases, and 7 bases lay outside the gene matches. Germline V gene data show CDR1 as SNHLY and CDR2 as FYNNEI. The CDR3 sequence is 15 residues long. Here the CDR3 DNA reads TGTGCCAGCAGTGAAAGGGGGACAGGGTCGGATGGCTACACCTTC. Translation gives CASSERGTGSDGYTF.

This clone was seen a handful of times. This chain connects TRBV5-1 to TRBJ1-2; a possible D gene is TRBD1 (6 bases). Germline V gene data show CDR1 as SGHRS and CDR2 as YFSETQ. There are 14 residues in the CDR3. V lost 1 base to trimming and J lost 3 bases, with 10 bases between them. The CDR3 DNA reads TGCGCCAGCAGCTTGACAGGGAATGACTATGGCTACACCTTC. It codes for CASSLTGNDYGYTF.

The chain carries TRBV27 and TRBJ2-3; TRBD2 matches 9 bases. Germline CDR1 is MNHEY and CDR2 is SMNVEV (reference sequence). J lost 6 bases, V lost 6 bases, and 7 bases had no gene match. This CDR3 has 14 residues. The CDR3 DNA sequence: TGTGCCAGCAGGACTAGCGGTTTGTTGGATACGCAGTATTTT. It translates to CASRTSGLLDTQYF.

The chain is built from TRBV18 and TRBJ2-7; TRBD2 matches 7 bases. V trimming: 1 base; J trimming: 6 bases; junction bases outside the gene matches: 9. This CDR3 is 15 amino acids long. Germline values: CDR1 KGHSH, CDR2 LQKENI. The CDR3 loop is CASSPRAGVGSEQYF. CDR3 DNA sequence: TGTGCCAGCTCACCACGGGCGGGAGTAGGATCCGAGCAGTACTTC.

V usage is TRBV20-1 and J usage is TRBJ1-2, with D perhaps TRBD1 (5 bases). The germline gives CDR1 DFQATT, CDR2 SNEGSKA (reference sequence). Between the trimmed V and J ends, which lost 5 bases and 8 bases, there was a span of 12 bases. The CDR3 contains 11 residues. CDR3 protein: CSALKGSGYTF. CDR3 in DNA: TGCAGTGCTCTGAAGGGGTCCGGCTACACCTTC.

The J gene is TRBJ2-3, the V gene TRBV19; weak D call: TRBD1 (5 bases). Germline values: CDR1 LNHDA, CDR2 SQIVND (reference sequence). The CDR3 has 12 residues. Trimming left V 6 bases short and J 3 bases short, with 7 bases between. CDR3 region: CASSKGTDTQYF. CDR3 DNA sequence: TGTGCCAGTAGCAAGGGGACAGATACGCAGTATTTT.

The chain employs TRBV12-5 and TRBJ1-3; a weak D match, TRBD1 (5 bases). CDR3 length equals 16 residues. Trimming shortened V by 0 bases and J by 0 bases, and 9 bases separated the two germline ends. CDR1 and CDR2 from the germline V gene are LGHNT and FRNRAP. CDR3 residues: CASGLVSGTSGNTIYF. As DNA, the CDR3 is TGTGCTAGTGGTTTGGTTTCGGGGACCTCTGGAAACACCATATATTTT.

V usage is TRBV5-4 and J usage is TRBJ2-1; possible D gene TRBD2, 5 bases. The CDR3 loop spans 15 amino acids. V was pared by 2 bases and J by 8 bases, with 17 bases between. In germline, CDR1 is SGHNT, CDR2 YYREEE (reference sequence). The CDR3 bases are TGTGCCAGCAGCTTTGGTCGCGGGCCCAACCATGAGCAGTTCTTC. Its translation: CASSFGRGPNHEQFF.

This clone has a single count. The CDR3 region has the DNA TGTGCCAGTAGTATGGCCGGGGGGAACACTGAAGCTTTCTTT. It specifies CASSMAGGNTEAFF. The rearrangement links TRBV19 to TRBJ1-1, with TRBD1 as a possible D gene (5 bases). CDR3 size: 14 residues. Germline values: CDR1 LNHDA, CDR2 SQIVND (reference sequence). V lost 3 bases to trimming and J lost 1 base, with 9 bases between them.